Following are 21 T cell receptor beta chains from one sample sequenced in a study of beta chain features in type 1 diabetes. cDNA synthesis used the whole RNA isolate, giving expressed TCRB sequences. Clones were read by immunoSEQ multiplex PCR, and TCRdb kept only the in-frame ones, dropping some. The sample yields about 350,000 clones, 15% to 20% seen once. Sequenced: naive CD4+ T cells from blood. These receptors originate from a woman between 18 and 30 years old in good health.

This clone was recorded a few times. The chain carries TRBV18 and TRBJ2-6; TRBD1 matches 9 bases. Germline V CDR1 and CDR2: KGHSH, LQKENI. CDR3 size: 19 residues. V was clipped by 0 bases and J by 0 bases; unmatched bases: 6. The DNA of the CDR3 is TGTGCCAGCTCACCACCAGCTCTGACAGGGGGCTCTGGGGCCAACGTCCTGACTTTC. Translation: CASSPPALTGGSGANVLTF. Full variable domain (remainder filled in from reference TRBV18 and TRBJ2-6): NAGVMQNPRHLVRRRGQEARLRCSPMKGHSHVYWYRQLPEEGLKFMVYLQKENIIDESGMPKERFSAEFPKEGPSILRIQQVVRGDSAAYFCASSPPALTGGSGANVLTFGAGSRLTVL.

V gene TRBV18 combines with J gene TRBJ1-6; TRBD1 might be the D (6 bases). V was shortened by 2 bases and J by 7 bases, with 6 bases between the two germline ends. Germline values: CDR1 KGHSH, CDR2 LQKENI. This CDR3 contains 13 residues. As DNA, the CDR3 is TGTGCCAGCTCACCAGGGGGCAATTCACCCCTCCACTTT. Its translation is CASSPGGNSPLHF.

The gene calls are TRBV7-6 and TRBJ2-4, with TRBD1 as a possible D gene (6 bases). The germline V gene has CDR1 SGHVS and CDR2 FNYEAQ. The CDR3 contains 16 residues. Trimming removed 1 base at V and 6 bases at J, with 16 bases between. The DNA of the CDR3 is TGTGCCAGCAGCTTAGGGCAGGGGTTGTCCGGAAACATTCAGTACTTC. Protein product: CASSLGQGLSGNIQYF. Drawing the rest from reference TRBV7-6 and TRBJ2-4, the complete variable domain is GAGVSQSPRYKVTKRGQDVALRCDPISGHVSLYWYRQALGQGPEFLTYFNYEAQQDKSGLPNDRFSAERPEGSISTLTIQRTEQRDSAMYRCASSLGQGLSGNIQYFGAGTRLSVL.

This clone was observed a few times. The chain has TRBV7-9 and TRBJ1-5; no reliable D call. The V end lost 5 bases, the J end lost 1 base, and 9 bases lay between the germline ends. This CDR3 has 14 residues. Per germline, CDR1 SEHNR and CDR2 FQNEAQ (reference sequence). CDR3 bases: TGTGCCAGCAGCCTCCTAGGAAGCAATCAGCCCCAGCATTTT. This gives the protein CASSLLGSNQPQHF.

In this sample, this clone turned up a few times. The CDR3 DNA follows: TGCGCCAGCAGCATCGGACTAGCGGGGACAGATACGCAGTATTTT. Its translation is CASSIGLAGTDTQYF. This chain connects TRBV4-3 to TRBJ2-3; 12 bases match TRBD2. From germline, CDR1 is LGHNA and CDR2 YSLEER. V was clipped by 5 bases and J by 3 bases; unmatched bases: 3. CDR3 length: 15 residues.

This clone has just a few counts. V and J are TRBV5-1 and TRBJ2-3; 10 positions match TRBD2. Trimming cost V 7 bases and J 0 bases; bases outside gene matches: 2. There are 14 residues in the CDR3. The germline CDR1 and CDR2 sequences are SGHRS and YFSETQ. Here the CDR3 DNA reads TGCGCCAGCCGGACTAGCGGAAGCACAGATACGCAGTATTTT. Its protein product is CASRTSGSTDTQYF.

V and J are TRBV7-2 and TRBJ2-4; no clear D. V was cut by 4 bases and J by 0 bases, with 10 bases left in between. The CDR3 has 15 amino acids. Germline V gives CDR1 SGHTA, CDR2 FQGNSA. The chain's CDR3 is CASSSQALAKNIQYF. The CDR3, as DNA: TGTGCCAGCAGCTCCCAGGCCCTAGCCAAAAACATTCAGTACTTC.

The rearrangement uses TRBV25-1 and TRBJ2-1; 16 bases agree with TRBD2. Germline assignment: CDR1 MGHDK and CDR2 SYGVNS. Unmatched junction bases numbered 4, after V lost 4 bases and J lost 7 bases. The CDR3 has 16 amino acids. As DNA, the CDR3 is TGTGCCAGCAGTGGAGGGACTAGCGGGAGGGTGAATGAGCAGTTCTTC. Residues: CASSGGTSGRVNEQFF.

With respect to this clone: Other DNA sequences from this sample encode an identical CDR3 as well. The chain carries TRBV29-1 and TRBJ2-7; weak D call: TRBD1 (5 bases). V was shortened by 6 bases and J by 0 bases, with 6 bases between the two germline ends. Germline CDR1 SQVTM, CDR2 ANQGSEA. This CDR3 is 11 amino acids long. CDR3 residues: CSVTDSYEQYF. CDR3 bases: TGCAGCGTGACAGACTCCTACGAGCAGTACTTC.

The chain joins TRBV27 to TRBJ2-5; 8 bases line up with TRBD1. V was clipped by 5 bases and J by 5 bases; unmatched bases: 10. CDR3 length: 15 amino acids. Germline V lookup: CDR1 MNHEY, CDR2 SMNVEV (reference sequence). The CDR3 sequence is CASSPGQGAGETQYF. The CDR3 bases are TGTGCCAGCAGTCCGGGGCAGGGGGCAGGGGAGACCCAGTACTTC.

Note on this clone: The same CDR3 also results from other DNA sequences found in this sample. The rearrangement uses TRBV5-4 and TRBJ1-5, with 7 positions matching TRBD1. Germline loops: CDR1 SGHNT, CDR2 YYREEE (reference sequence). V lost 4 bases and J lost 1; bases outside the gene matches: 2. The CDR3 sequence is 14 residues long. CDR3: CASSLQGSNQPQHF. The CDR3, as DNA: TGTGCCAGCAGCCTACAGGGGAGCAATCAGCCCCAGCATTTT.

This rearrangement joins TRBV19 to TRBJ2-2; D gene unclear. V was pared by 7 bases and J by 0 bases, with 6 bases between. Germline loops: CDR1 LNHDA, CDR2 SQIVND (reference sequence). This CDR3 has 13 amino acids. The CDR3 region has the DNA TGTGCCAGTACCCTAGCGAACACCGGGGAGCTGTTTTTT. Amino acid sequence: CASTLANTGELFF.

This clone was observed a handful of times. This chain links TRBV29-1 with TRBJ2-1; the match to TRBD1 covers 7 bases. Germline-derived CDR1 and CDR2 are SQVTM and ANQGSEA. The V and J ends lost 6 bases and 0 bases, in that order; junction bases with no gene match: 8. CDR3 size: 15 residues. The CDR3 spells CSVAGPGGSYNEQFF. CDR3 bases: TGCAGCGTCGCCGGACCAGGGGGCTCCTACAATGAGCAGTTCTTC.

This clone was counted a few times. The chain links TRBV7-2 to TRBJ2-7; perhaps TRBD2 as D (6 bases). Germline V CDR1 and CDR2: SGHTA, FQGNSA. Trimming took 5 bases from V and 0 from J, leaving 11 bases between them. There are 14 residues in the CDR3. CDR3 nucleotide sequence: TGTGCCAGCAGCGTTGTGGGAGGCTCCTACGAGCAGTACTTC. Translation gives CASSVVGGSYEQYF.

This clone has just a few counts. The V call is TRBV14, the J call TRBJ2-2; D is possibly TRBD1 (6 bases). Per the germline V gene, CDR1 is SGHDN and CDR2 is FVKESK. There are 14 residues in the CDR3. With 3 bases removed from V and 1 base from J, the gap between germline ends came to 6 bases. The CDR3 sequence is CASSQGQNTGELFF. As DNA, the CDR3 is TGTGCCAGCAGCCAGGGACAGAACACCGGGGAGCTGTTTTTT.

The sample holds a few counts of this clone. This rearrangement joins TRBV29-1 to TRBJ1-1, with TRBD1 matching 7 bases. With 7 bases clipped from V and 4 bases from J, the junction kept 9 bases outside the gene matches. Germline V lookup: CDR1 SQVTM, CDR2 ANQGSEA. There are 13 residues in the CDR3. The CDR3, as DNA: TGCAGCGCCTGTGACAGGGTTTGCACTGAAGCTTTCTTT. Its translation is CSACDRVCTEAFF.

This rearrangement joins TRBV30 to TRBJ2-2, with D possibly TRBD1 on 6 matching bases. The ends were cut back, 8 bases at V and 4 bases at J, with 14 bases in the middle. Germline V gene data show CDR1 as GTSNPN and CDR2 as SVGIG (reference sequence). This CDR3 contains 13 residues. CDR3 nucleotides: TGTGCCATCGGGACACTAGTCACCGGGGAGCTGTTTTTT. It encodes CAIGTLVTGELFF.

This clone was seen only a few times. This chain joins TRBV6-5 and TRBJ2-5; 8 bases align to TRBD1. Trimming took 5 bases from V and 5 from J; bases not matched to a gene: 7. CDR3 length: 14 amino acids. Germline V gene lookup returns CDR1 MNHEY and CDR2 SVGAGI. The CDR3 loop reads CASSLRTGMETQYF. CDR3 coding DNA: TGTGCCAGCAGTCTTCGGACAGGGATGGAGACCCAGTACTTC.

The chain joins TRBV10-3 to TRBJ2-5; D perhaps matches TRBD1 (5 bases). Per the germline V gene, CDR1 is ENHRY and CDR2 is SYGVKD. The CDR3 has 13 amino acids. V lost 4 bases and J 4 bases, leaving 10 bases between the germline ends. CDR3 sequence reads: CAISGGLGETQYF. CDR3 nucleotide sequence: TGTGCCATCAGTGGGGGCCTCGGAGAGACCCAGTACTTC.

This clone was detected only a few times. The chain uses TRBV19 and TRBJ1-2; 9 nucleotides align to TRBD1. Germline V gene data show CDR1 as LNHDA and CDR2 as SQIVND (reference sequence). V gave up 5 bases and J gave up 8 bases; unmatched junction bases: 18. The CDR3 is 17 residues long. This CDR3 reads CASSLRVEGQGEEGYTF. CDR3 coding DNA: TGTGCCAGTAGTCTTCGGGTGGAGGGACAGGGTGAAGAAGGCTACACCTTC.

The chain employs TRBV7-2 and TRBJ1-1; TRBD1 agrees at 7 bases. The CDR3 sequence is 15 residues long. CDR1 is SGHTA and CDR2 is FQGNSA in the germline V gene. V shed 1 base, J shed 1 base, and the junction held 3 bases outside the gene matches. CDR3 bases: TGTGCCAGCAGCTTAGAGGGGGCTGAGAACACTGAAGCTTTCTTT. As protein: CASSLEGAENTEAFF.